These 21 T cell receptor beta chains were sequenced from one sample in a study of CD8 T cells in Susac syndrome. RNA amounts of roughly 0.5 to 1 ug underwent reverse transcription with random hexamers. TCRdb called the immunoSEQ multiplex PCR reads again in MiXCR, with one record for every CDR3 protein. The sample records tens of thousands of distinct CDR3 sequences, more than 85% being singletons. Sequencing was performed on CD8+ T cells from PBMCs. The receptors were gathered from a human donor with Susac syndrome.

This clonotype was counted once. The chain couples TRBV14 to TRBJ2-7, with D possibly being TRBD2 (6 bases). The CDR3 loop spans 16 amino acids. Trimming pared 0 bases from V and 0 bases from J, leaving 12 bases between. Germline values: CDR1 SGHDN, CDR2 FVKESK. CDR3 DNA: TGTGCCAGCAGCCAAGATTTGAGGAGGGACTCCTACGAGCAGTACTTC. Encoded protein: CASSQDLRRDSYEQYF. Using reference TRBV14 and TRBJ2-7 for the parts outside the CDR3, the full variable domain is EAGVTQFPSHSVIEKGQTVTLRCDPISGHDNLYWYRRVMGKEIKFLLHFVKESKQDESGMPNNRFLAERTGGTYSTLKVQPAELEDSGVYFCASSQDLRRDSYEQYFGPGTRLTVT.

The rearrangement joins TRBV7-3 to TRBJ2-1, with 11 bases lining up with TRBD2. V lost 5 bases to trimming and J lost 0 bases; unmatched junction nucleotides: 6. Germline CDR1 and CDR2: SGHTA and FQGTGA. This CDR3 region has 17 residues. The CDR3 reads CASSRTSGPISYNEQFF. CDR3 in DNA: TGTGCCAGCAGCAGGACTAGCGGGCCTATCTCCTACAATGAGCAGTTCTTC.

V gene TRBV19 combines with J gene TRBJ1-1, with D unclear. The CDR3 is 13 amino acids. Trimming removed 3 bases from V and 0 bases from J, with 5 bases in between. Germline values: CDR1 LNHDA, CDR2 SQIVND (reference sequence). The CDR3 reads CASSIYLNTEAFF. The CDR3 region has the DNA TGTGCCAGTAGTATTTACCTGAACACTGAAGCTTTCTTT.

The chain has TRBV28 and TRBJ2-5, with D uncertain. Germline assignment: CDR1 MDHEN and CDR2 SYDVKM. V lost 6 bases and J lost 0, with 8 bases in between. This CDR3 is 13 amino acids long. The CDR3 DNA sequence: TGTGCCAGCAGACCGACGGACCAAGAGACCCAGTACTTC. Encoded protein: CASRPTDQETQYF.

The chain has TRBV7-9 and TRBJ2-1, with D unclear. CDR1 is SEHNR and CDR2 is FQNEAQ in the germline V gene (reference sequence). This CDR3 is built from 14 residues. The V and J ends lost 1 base and 8 bases respectively, with 12 bases between them. The CDR3 region is CASSLVTRLDEQFF. The CDR3 DNA sequence: TGTGCCAGCAGCTTAGTGACCCGATTGGATGAGCAGTTCTTC.

The V and J genes are TRBV19 and TRBJ2-3; no definite D call. The CDR3 has 12 amino acids. The V gene lost 3 bases and the J gene lost 3 bases, with 4 bases spanning the gap. The germline V gene has CDR1 LNHDA and CDR2 SQIVND (reference sequence). The CDR3 sequence is CASSMGTDTQYF. The CDR3 nucleotides are TGTGCCAGTAGTATGGGGACAGATACGCAGTATTTT.

This chain uses TRBV4-1 with TRBJ2-1; no clear D gene. The CDR3 covers 13 residues. Trimming shortened V by 0 bases and J by 6 bases, and 6 bases separated the two germline ends. The V gene's germline CDR1 is MGHRA and CDR2 YSYEKL. The CDR3 sequence is CASSQERVNEQFF. Here the CDR3 DNA reads TGCGCCAGCAGCCAAGAGCGAGTCAATGAGCAGTTCTTC.

This sequence joins TRBV20-1 and TRBJ2-5; 9 bases match TRBD2. Germline values: CDR1 DFQATT, CDR2 SNEGSKA (reference sequence). Trimming removed 4 bases from V and 3 bases from J; junction bases left unmatched: 9. This CDR3 has 15 amino acids. The CDR3 DNA reads as TGCAGTGCTAAAGGACTAGCGCGAAGAAAAGAGACCCAGTACTTC. Its translation is CSAKGLARRKETQYF.

The V call is TRBV5-4, the J call TRBJ2-1; either TRBD1 or TRBD2 may supply D (5 bases each). This CDR3 is 12 amino acids long. V dropped 4 bases and J dropped 7 bases, with 9 bases sitting between them. Per the germline V gene, CDR1 is SGHNT and CDR2 is YYREEE (reference sequence). The CDR3 loop reads CASSQGRNEQFF. DNA for the CDR3: TGTGCCAGCAGCCAGGGACGGAATGAGCAGTTCTTC. The full variable domain, its missing parts supplied by reference TRBV5-4 and TRBJ2-1, is ETGVTQSPTHLIKTRGQQVTLRCSSQSGHNTVSWYQQALGQGPQFIFQYYREEENGRGNFPPRFSGLQFPNYSSELNVNALELDDSALYLCASSQGRNEQFFGPGTRLTVL.

In this sample, this clonotype turned up once. CDR3 protein: CASSDLAGVVGYEQFF. The CDR3, as DNA: TGTGCCAGCAGCGATCTAGCGGGAGTTGTTGGCTATGAGCAGTTCTTC. The chain uses TRBV27 and TRBJ2-1; 10 positions match TRBD2. The CDR3 sequence is 16 residues long. CDR1 and CDR2 from the germline V gene are MNHEY and SMNVEV (reference sequence). V shed 6 bases, J shed 8 bases, and the junction held 13 bases outside the gene matches.

This rearrangement joins TRBV9 to TRBJ2-5; possibly TRBD1 or TRBD2 for D (7 bases each). The germline CDR1 and CDR2 sequences are SGDLS and YYNGEE. This CDR3 is 14 amino acids long. The V end was cut by 4 bases, the J end by 2 bases, with 12 bases between. The CDR3 region has the DNA TGTGCCAGCAGCTCTCAGGGGGGGCAAGAGACCCAGTACTTC. Translation: CASSSQGGQETQYF.

The chain uses TRBV25-1 and TRBJ2-7; D gene uncertain. Germline-derived CDR1 and CDR2 are MGHDK and SYGVNS. Between the trimmed V and J ends, which lost 3 bases and 4 bases, there was a span of 4 bases. The CDR3 spans 11 residues. The CDR3 spells CASSDFYEQYF. CDR3 DNA sequence: TGTGCCAGCAGTGACTTTTACGAGCAGTACTTC.

The rearrangement uses TRBV20-1 and TRBJ2-5, with 8 nucleotides matching TRBD1. The J segment lost 2 bases and the V segment lost 2 bases, leaving 10 bases of the junction unmatched. The CDR3 totals 16 residues. Germline CDR1 reads DFQATT; CDR2 reads SNEGSKA (reference sequence). CDR3: CSARPRDRLVQETQYF. The CDR3 nucleotides are TGCAGTGCTAGACCGCGGGACAGGCTCGTACAAGAGACCCAGTACTTC.

The chain employs TRBV27 and TRBJ2-5; TRBD1 matches 9 bases. CDR3 size: 15 residues. Trimming at V came to 5 bases and at J to 4 bases, leaving 8 bases not matched to a gene. CDR1 is MNHEY and CDR2 is SMNVEV in the germline V gene (reference sequence). The CDR3 loop is CASSPTGGGRETQYF. The CDR3 nucleotides read TGTGCCAGCAGTCCGACAGGGGGAGGTCGAGAGACCCAGTACTTC.

The V and J genes are TRBV20-1 and TRBJ2-1, with 14 bases identical to TRBD2. Germline V lookup: CDR1 DFQATT, CDR2 SNEGSKA (reference sequence). V was clipped by 5 bases and J by 4 bases; unmatched bases: 10. The CDR3 consists of 17 residues. The CDR3, as DNA: TGCAGTGCTCCGGGACTAGCGGGAGATCCCACTTACAATGAGCAGTTCTTC. It translates to CSAPGLAGDPTYNEQFF.

This sequence joins TRBV29-1 and TRBJ2-3; the match to TRBD1 covers 11 bases. Per the germline V gene, CDR1 is SQVTM and CDR2 is ANQGSEA. This CDR3 region has 17 residues. Trimming took 4 bases from V and 4 from J; bases not matched to a gene: 13. The CDR3 DNA reads as TGCAGCGTTGTATGGTTTTTGTTGGGACAGGGGGCAGATACGCAGTATTTT. It yields the protein CSVVWFLLGQGADTQYF.

The chain is built from TRBV27 and TRBJ2-5; D could derive from TRBD1 or TRBD2 (5 bases each). Looked up from germline, CDR1 is MNHEY and CDR2 is SMNVEV (reference sequence). This CDR3 is 12 amino acids long. V dropped 4 bases and J dropped 7 bases, with 10 bases sitting between them. CDR3 protein: CASSYPGGTQYF. In DNA, the CDR3 is TGTGCCAGCAGTTACCCTGGGGGGACCCAGTACTTC.

The J gene is TRBJ2-2, the V gene TRBV13; TRBD1 aligns across 10 bases. There are 15 residues in the CDR3. J gave up 7 bases and V 5 bases, and 7 bases lay outside the gene matches. Germline V gives CDR1 PRHDT, CDR2 FYEKMQ (reference sequence). The CDR3 loop is CASSKTGGRGGELFF. CDR3 nucleotides: TGTGCCAGCAGCAAGACAGGGGGCCGAGGCGGGGAGCTGTTTTTT.

The chain employs TRBV29-1 and TRBJ2-5, with D uncertain. The CDR3 totals 13 residues. CDR1 is SQVTM, CDR2 ANQGSEA, per germline. Deletions cut 4 bases from V and 3 bases from J, with 12 bases between. Here the CDR3 reads CSVGMRVKETQYF. In DNA, the CDR3 is TGCAGCGTTGGGATGCGAGTTAAAGAGACCCAGTACTTC. Supplemented by reference TRBV29-1 and TRBJ2-5, the full variable domain reads SAVISQKPSRDICQRGTSLTIQCQVDSQVTMMFWYRQQPGQSLTLIATANQGSEATYESGFVIDKFPISRPNLTFSTLTVSNMSPEDSSIYLCSVGMRVKETQYFGPGTRLLVL.

The rearrangement uses TRBV5-4 and TRBJ1-2; no clear D. Trimming cost V 1 base and J 0 bases, with 16 bases left between them. The CDR3 totals 17 residues. The germline V gene encodes CDR1 SGHNT and CDR2 YYREEE (reference sequence). CDR3 residues: CASSLNQDPLSNYGYTF. CDR3 sequence (DNA): TGTGCCAGCAGCTTGAACCAGGACCCGCTATCTAACTATGGCTACACCTTC. Together with reference TRBV5-4 and TRBJ1-2, the CDR3 gives the full variable domain: ETGVTQSPTHLIKTRGQQVTLRCSSQSGHNTVSWYQQALGQGPQFIFQYYREEENGRGNFPPRFSGLQFPNYSSELNVNALELDDSALYLCASSLNQDPLSNYGYTFGSGTRLTVV.

CDR3 DNA sequence: TGTGCCACCAGTCCGGGACAGGGTGTCGGAGAGACCCAGTACTTC. This translates into CATSPGQGVGETQYF. V usage is TRBV15 and J usage is TRBJ2-5; 9 bases map to TRBD1. The CDR3 is 15 residues long. V lost 6 bases and J lost 4; bases outside the gene matches: 9. Germline V gene sequence: CDR1 LNHNV, CDR2 YYDKDF (reference sequence). The entire variable domain, with the rest obtained from reference TRBV15 and TRBJ2-5, is as follows: DAMVIQNPRYQVTQFGKPVTLSCSQTLNHNVMYWYQQKSSQAPKLLFHYYDKDFNNEADTPDNFQSRRPNTSFCFLDIRSPGLGDTAMYLCATSPGQGVGETQYFGPGTRLLVL.